This entry lists 19 T cell receptor beta chains sequenced from one sample in a study of human thymus T cells. It was from resections taken during corrective heart surgery that the thymus tissue came. Profiled with immunoSEQ multiplex PCR; TCRdb holds only in-frame clones, not every one. The data show 60,000 to 75,000 clones, 90% to 95% seen once. The sequenced sample was thymus tissue. Receptor source: a girl under three years old with a congenital heart defect but otherwise immunologically healthy.

The V and J genes are TRBV21-1 and TRBJ2-7; the table names TRBD2, a call not compared with the DNA. TRBV21-1 counts as a pseudogene. This CDR3 is built from 16 residues. The CDR3 DNA is TGTGCCAGCAGCACCGAGGGACTAGCGGGAGACTACGAGCAGTACTTC. It specifies CASSTEGLAGDYEQYF.

CDR3 sequence reads: CASQGRDEQFF. The DNA of the CDR3 is TGTGCCAGCCAGGGACGGGATGAGCAGTTCTTC. This chain joins TRBV21-1 and TRBJ2-1. TRBV21-1 is designated a pseudogene. CDR3 size: 11 residues.

This clone came up once. The chain employs TRBV25-1 and TRBJ1-1, with 7 bases aligning to TRBD1. Germline-derived CDR1 and CDR2 are MGHDK and SYGVNS. The trim removed 0 bases at V and 7 bases at J, leaving 11 bases unmatched. There are 16 residues in the CDR3. CDR3 protein: CASSEYRGQAGGEAFF. The CDR3 DNA is TGTGCCAGCAGTGAATATAGAGGACAGGCGGGAGGTGAAGCTTTCTTT.

The J gene is TRBJ1-2, the V gene TRBV11-2; no clear D gene. CDR3 length: 13 residues. Germline loops: CDR1 SGHAT, CDR2 FQNNGV. With 5 bases removed from V and 4 bases from J, the gap between germline ends came to 11 bases. The CDR3 nucleotides read TGTGCCAGCAGCCCCTCACCTTGCTATGGCTACACCTTC. Translation: CASSPSPCYGYTF.

CDR3 nucleotide sequence: TGTGCCAGTAGTATAACGAGGGCCCCCTACGAGCAGTACTTC. Protein: CASSITRAPYEQYF. The chain joins TRBV19 to TRBJ2-7; D perhaps matches TRBD2 (5 bases). In germline, CDR1 is LNHDA, CDR2 SQIVND (reference sequence). The CDR3 consists of 14 residues. Trimming cost V 2 bases and J 2 bases, with 10 bases left between them.

This clone occurred once. The V call is TRBV20-1, the J call TRBJ2-1; no firm D call. V was cut by 3 bases and J by 7 bases, with 7 bases left in between. The germline V gene has CDR1 DFQATT and CDR2 SNEGSKA (reference sequence). The CDR3 has 11 amino acids. Written as DNA, the CDR3 is TGCAGTGCTAGCCCGGCGAATGAGCAGTTCTTC. Its translation is CSASPANEQFF.

The chain carries TRBV28 and TRBJ2-5, with D perhaps TRBD1 (5 bases). The V end lost 2 bases, the J end lost 4 bases, and 8 bases lay between the germline ends. Germline values: CDR1 MDHEN, CDR2 SYDVKM. This CDR3 comprises 13 residues. CDR3 DNA: TGTGCCAGCAGTTTAAGGGGCATAGAGACCCAGTACTTC. Its protein product is CASSLRGIETQYF.

This clone came up once. V and J are TRBV5-6 and TRBJ2-1, with 10 bases that match TRBD2. The CDR3 contains 18 residues. Germline assignment: CDR1 SGHDT and CDR2 YYEEEE. Trimming removed 0 bases from V and 0 bases from J; junction bases left unmatched: 6. CDR3 sequence reads: CASSLELAGMHSYNEQFF. DNA of the CDR3: TGTGCCAGCAGCTTGGAACTAGCGGGAATGCACTCCTACAATGAGCAGTTCTTC.

This clone appeared a single time. The gene calls are TRBV29-1 and TRBJ2-3; 8 nucleotides match TRBD2. Trimming cost V 6 bases and J 0 bases; bases outside gene matches: 5. The CDR3 is 14 residues long. Germline V gene sequence: CDR1 SQVTM, CDR2 ANQGSEA. The CDR3 reads CSVGGTRSTDTQYF. The CDR3 nucleotides read TGCAGCGTGGGGGGGACTAGGAGCACAGATACGCAGTATTTT.

This rearrangement joins TRBV28 to TRBJ2-7; 12 bases are a match to TRBD2. This CDR3 spans 19 amino acids. V lost 5 bases and J lost 5; bases outside the gene matches: 19. From germline, CDR1 is MDHEN and CDR2 SYDVKM. This CDR3 reads CASSHKPRGLAGLVHEQYF. The CDR3 DNA sequence: TGTGCCAGCAGTCACAAACCTCGGGGACTAGCGGGTTTGGTCCACGAGCAGTACTTC.

The rearrangement links TRBV27 to TRBJ2-6; D is uncertain. The CDR3 totals 15 residues. Germline V gene data show CDR1 as MNHEY and CDR2 as SMNVEV (reference sequence). V dropped 8 bases and J dropped 0 bases, with 11 bases sitting between them. The CDR3 DNA follows: TGTGCCAGCCGACGAGGTGGCTCTGGGGCCAACGTCCTGACTTTC. Translated, it gives CASRRGGSGANVLTF.

Only one count was recorded for this clone. The chain recombines TRBV5-6 with TRBJ2-7, with TRBD2 matching over 10 bases. This CDR3 is built from 14 residues. The germline V gene encodes CDR1 SGHDT and CDR2 YYEEEE. Unmatched junction bases numbered 1, after V lost 4 bases and J lost 0 bases. CDR3 loop: CASSPSGSSYEQYF. CDR3 nucleotides: TGTGCCAGCAGCCCTAGCGGGAGCTCCTACGAGCAGTACTTC.

The gene calls are TRBV30 and TRBJ2-3; TRBD1 or TRBD2 may be the D gene (6 bases each). There are 14 residues in the CDR3. Germline assignment: CDR1 GTSNPN and CDR2 SVGIG (reference sequence). The V and J ends lost 5 bases and 0 bases respectively, with 12 bases between them. CDR3 DNA sequence: TGTGCCTGGGGCCGGGGGCCTAGCACAGATACGCAGTATTTT. This sequence encodes CAWGRGPSTDTQYF.

This chain links TRBV28 with TRBJ2-6, with 15 bases identical to TRBD2. From germline, CDR1 is MDHEN and CDR2 SYDVKM. J was trimmed by 2 bases and V by 8 bases; bases with no gene match: 10. CDR3 length: 19 amino acids. Here the CDR3 DNA reads TGTGCCAGCCGGGGACGAGGACTAGCGGGAGGGCCTGGGGCCAACGTCCTGACTTTC. As protein: CASRGRGLAGGPGANVLTF.

The V gene is TRBV29-1, the J gene TRBJ1-1, with TRBD1 matching over 9 bases. Germline lookup yields CDR1 SQVTM and CDR2 ANQGSEA. V was pared by 3 bases and J by 3 bases, with 5 bases of the junction left unmatched. CDR3 length equals 14 residues. For the CDR3, the DNA is TGCAGCGTTGAGGACAGGGGTCCCGACACTGAAGCTTTCTTT. It codes for CSVEDRGPDTEAFF.

J is TRBJ2-1 and V is TRBV7-2, with a possible D match to TRBD2 (7 bases). The CDR3 is 14 residues long. Trimming shortened V by 5 bases and J by 9 bases, and 17 bases separated the two germline ends. Germline CDR1 and CDR2: SGHTA and FQGNSA. The CDR3 region is CASSQTLGGGEQFF. The CDR3 DNA sequence: TGTGCCAGCAGCCAAACCCTAGGGGGGGGTGAGCAGTTCTTC.

The chain employs TRBV28 and TRBJ2-3, with 12 bases matching TRBD2. The CDR3 spans 18 residues. V was pared by 10 bases and J by 6 bases, with 20 bases of the junction left unmatched. The germline CDR1 and CDR2 sequences are MDHEN and SYDVKM. The CDR3 loop reads CAIQGTGVTSGSSDTQYF. The DNA for the CDR3 is TGTGCCATCCAAGGGACAGGGGTGACTAGCGGGAGCTCGGATACGCAGTATTTT.

This chain joins TRBV7-6 and TRBJ2-5, with 8 bases aligning to TRBD1. Losses at the gene ends were 5 bases for V and 5 bases for J; bases not matched to a gene: 7. Germline loops: CDR1 SGHVS, CDR2 FNYEAQ. The CDR3 consists of 14 residues. This CDR3 reads CASSPLQGDETQYF. The CDR3 DNA follows: TGTGCCAGCAGCCCATTACAGGGGGACGAGACCCAGTACTTC.

V gene TRBV28 combines with J gene TRBJ2-5, with 11 bases fitting TRBD2. The CDR3 loop spans 20 amino acids. CDR1 is MDHEN, CDR2 SYDVKM, per germline. V shed 0 bases, J shed 5 bases, and the junction held 17 bases outside the gene matches. The CDR3 loop is CASSLCAQTPSTSGSETQYF. CDR3 in DNA: TGTGCCAGCAGTTTATGCGCCCAGACCCCAAGTACTAGCGGGAGTGAGACCCAGTACTTC.